This TCR beta chain was sequenced in a study of OX40 agonist ivuxolimab in advanced cancers. Study-wide results and limits: The 0.1-3.0 mg/kg partial responders had among the lowest clonal expansion.

Sequencing used immunoSEQ multiplex PCR; TCRdb keeps in-frame clones, though not all of them. The profile shows roughly 56,000 clones, around 75% of them singletons. As concerns this clone: As yet, its antigen is unknown.

People who had autoimmune disease history or systemic immunosuppression were excluded. This CDR3 is built from 13 residues. From germline, CDR1 is SGHTA and CDR2 FQGNSA. Between the trimmed V and J ends, which lost 5 bases and 3 bases, there was a span of 8 bases. Material: CD4+ or CD8+ T cells sorted from blood, obtained in a trial of the OX40 agonist ivuxolimab. This chain links TRBV7-2 with TRBJ1-3, with D possibly matching TRBD1 (6 bases). The clonotype originates from an adult with an advanced solid tumor such as melanoma, head and neck, liver or kidney cancer. The CDR3: CASSTGIGNTIYF. In DNA form, the CDR3 reads TGTGCCAGCAGCACAGGGATTGGAAACACCATATATTTT.